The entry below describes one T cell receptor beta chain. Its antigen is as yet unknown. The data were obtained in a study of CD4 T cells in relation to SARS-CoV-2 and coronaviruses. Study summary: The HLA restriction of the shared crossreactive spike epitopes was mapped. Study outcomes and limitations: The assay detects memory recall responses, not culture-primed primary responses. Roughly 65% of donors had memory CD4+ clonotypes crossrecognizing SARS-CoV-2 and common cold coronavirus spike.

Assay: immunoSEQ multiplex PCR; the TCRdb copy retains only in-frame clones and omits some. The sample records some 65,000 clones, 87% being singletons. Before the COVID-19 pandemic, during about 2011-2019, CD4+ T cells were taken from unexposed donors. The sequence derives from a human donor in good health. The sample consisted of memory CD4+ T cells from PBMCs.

CDR3 bases: TGTGCCAGTAGTCCCGACGGGGTCTCCTACAATGAGCAGTTCTTC. This sequence encodes CASSPDGVSYNEQFF. The rearrangement uses TRBV19 and TRBJ2-1, with D possibly matching TRBD2 (5 bases). The CDR3 has 15 residues. CDR1 and CDR2 from the germline V gene are LNHDA and SQIVND (reference sequence). Trimming pared 5 bases from V and 0 bases from J, leaving 11 bases between.